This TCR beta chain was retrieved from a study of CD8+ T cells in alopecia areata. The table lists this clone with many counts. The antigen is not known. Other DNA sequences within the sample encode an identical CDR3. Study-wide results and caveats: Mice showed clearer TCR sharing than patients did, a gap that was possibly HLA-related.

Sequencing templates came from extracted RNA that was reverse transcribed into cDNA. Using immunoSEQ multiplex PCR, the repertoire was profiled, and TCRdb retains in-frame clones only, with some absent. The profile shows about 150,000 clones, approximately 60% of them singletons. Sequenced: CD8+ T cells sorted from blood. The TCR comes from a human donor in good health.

The CDR3 here is CASSDSSTGELFF. Here the CDR3 DNA reads TGTGCCAGCAGTGACTCCAGCACCGGGGAGCTGTTTTTT. The V call is TRBV6-4, the J call TRBJ2-2; D is undetermined. The V gene lost 0 bases and the J gene lost 4 bases, with 3 bases spanning the gap. This CDR3 is 13 amino acids long. Germline V gene sequence: CDR1 MRHNA, CDR2 SNTAGT.